Listed here are 26 T cell receptor beta chains from one sample, sequenced in a study of T cell responses to AZD1222 COVID-19 vaccine. Sequencing used immunoSEQ multiplex PCR; TCRdb keeps in-frame clones, though not all of them. The data hold some 150,000 clones, with 75% to 85% observed a single time. Sequenced material: peripheral blood, taken 28 days after the second dose of the MenACWY control vaccine. Source of these receptors: an adult who received the MenACWY meningococcal vaccine as a control.

The chain employs TRBV29-1 and TRBJ2-3; D is ambiguous. CDR1 and CDR2 from the germline V gene are SQVTM and ANQGSEA. There are 13 residues in the CDR3. V was clipped by 4 bases and J by 0 bases, with 8 bases between them. The CDR3 DNA follows: TGCAGCGTTGCTGGGCGTAGCACAGATACGCAGTATTTT. It yields the protein CSVAGRSTDTQYF.

The J gene is TRBJ2-5, the V gene TRBV3-1 (or the pseudogene TRBV3-2); D is perhaps TRBD1 or TRBD2 (5 bases each). Germline V gene sequence: CDR1 LGHDT, CDR2 YNNKEL (reference sequence). This CDR3 comprises 11 residues. Trimming cost V 5 bases and J 9 bases, with 10 bases left between them. CDR3 DNA: TGTGCCAGCAGCAGGGGAGCGGCCCAGTACTTC. Translating it yields CASSRGAAQYF.

The V call is TRBV5-1, the J call TRBJ2-2; no clear D gene. The ends were cut back, 1 base at V and 6 bases at J, with 10 bases in the middle. CDR1 is SGHRS, CDR2 YFSETQ, per germline. The CDR3 is 14 residues long. This CDR3 reads CASSLSSASGELFF. CDR3 DNA: TGCGCCAGCAGCTTGTCGTCGGCGTCCGGGGAGCTGTTTTTT. The whole variable domain, remainder taken from reference TRBV5-1 and TRBJ2-2, is KAGVTQTPRYLIKTRGQQVTLSCSPISGHRSVSWYQQTPGQGLQFLFEYFSETQRNKGNFPGRFSGRQFSNSRSEMNVSTLELGDSALYLCASSLSSASGELFFGEGSRLTVL.

This chain joins TRBV19 and TRBJ2-1, with TRBD2 matching over 12 bases. J gave up 6 bases and V 6 bases, and 9 bases lay outside the gene matches. The CDR3 consists of 16 residues. Germline lookup yields CDR1 LNHDA and CDR2 SQIVND (reference sequence). CDR3 bases: TGTGCCAGTAGCGTCCGGCTAGCGGGGGGGCTCAATGAGCAGTTCTTC. Translation gives CASSVRLAGGLNEQFF.

A single count supports this clone. V is TRBV28 and J is TRBJ1-1; 10 bases match TRBD1. Germline CDR1 and CDR2: MDHEN and SYDVKM. The CDR3 runs to 15 residues. The ends lost 7 bases at V and 4 bases at J; junction bases unmatched: 9. CDR3 bases: TGTGCCAGCACCCTCCGGACAGGGGGACGCACTGAAGCTTTCTTT. Translating it yields CASTLRTGGRTEAFF.

The V and J genes are TRBV19 and TRBJ2-5, with D unresolved. Germline loops: CDR1 LNHDA, CDR2 SQIVND (reference sequence). Deletions cut 3 bases from V and 1 base from J, with 9 bases between. The CDR3 is 14 residues long. The CDR3: CASSITWGQETQYF. CDR3 DNA: TGTGCCAGTAGTATCACGTGGGGCCAAGAGACCCAGTACTTC.

J is TRBJ1-5 and V is TRBV18; 7 bases fit TRBD1. The CDR3 contains 19 residues. With 4 bases clipped from V and 0 bases from J, the junction kept 15 bases outside the gene matches. Germline V CDR1 and CDR2: KGHSH, LQKENI. Here the CDR3 DNA reads TGTGCCAGCTCACTGAAACCGGGACAGCCGCCTTATAGCAATCAGCCCCAGCATTTT. It codes for CASSLKPGQPPYSNQPQHF. Full variable domain (rest looked up from reference TRBV18 and TRBJ1-5): NAGVMQNPRHLVRRRGQEARLRCSPMKGHSHVYWYRQLPEEGLKFMVYLQKENIIDESGMPKERFSAEFPKEGPSILRIQQVVRGDSAAYFCASSLKPGQPPYSNQPQHFGDGTRLSIL.

Only one count was recorded for this clone. The chain carries TRBV4-1 and TRBJ1-2; 7 bases agree with TRBD1. CDR1 and CDR2 (germline): MGHRA, YSYEKL. V lost 0 bases to trimming and J lost 6 bases; unmatched junction nucleotides: 10. The CDR3 spans 16 residues. CDR3 protein: CASSQDQGTANHGYTF. CDR3 nucleotides: TGCGCCAGCAGCCAAGATCAGGGGACAGCGAACCATGGCTACACCTTC.

The chain links TRBV27 to TRBJ1-5; tentative D call: TRBD1 (6 bases). Trimming pared 6 bases from V and 1 base from J, leaving 10 bases between. The CDR3 covers 14 residues. Germline lookup yields CDR1 MNHEY and CDR2 SMNVEV (reference sequence). The CDR3 reads CASREGTSNQPQHF. The CDR3 coding sequence is TGTGCCAGCAGGGAAGGGACAAGCAATCAGCCCCAGCATTTT.

CDR3 amino acids: CASRLGQGPYGYTF. The CDR3 DNA follows: TGTGCCAGCAGGCTGGGACAGGGGCCCTATGGCTACACCTTC. The chain couples TRBV7-2 to TRBJ1-2, with 10 bases matching TRBD1. The CDR3 has 14 amino acids. V shed 6 bases and J 4 bases; nucleotides not matched to a gene: 5. From germline, CDR1 is SGHTA and CDR2 FQGNSA.

V and J are TRBV7-8 and TRBJ2-1; 9 positions match TRBD2. Germline CDR1 is SGHVS and CDR2 is FQNEAQ. The CDR3 spans 15 residues. The junction had 6 bases not matched to a gene; V was cut back by 5 bases and J by 4 bases. The CDR3 region is CASSPRTSEYNEQFF. CDR3 DNA: TGTGCCAGCAGCCCCCGGACTAGCGAGTACAATGAGCAGTTCTTC.

V gene TRBV2 combines with J gene TRBJ1-1; weak D call: TRBD1 (6 bases). CDR1 and CDR2 (germline): SNHLY, FYNNEI. V lost 8 bases and J 1 base, leaving 8 bases between the germline ends. This CDR3 region has 12 residues. CDR3 nucleotides: TGTGCCAGCGCGACAGGGAACACTGAAGCTTTCTTT. Its translation is CASATGNTEAFF.

This clone appeared a single time. V gene TRBV14 combines with J gene TRBJ2-6, with TRBD2 as a possible D gene (5 bases). CDR3 size: 16 residues. CDR1 SGHDN and CDR2 FVKESK come from the germline V gene. V lost 2 bases and J 0 bases, leaving 8 bases between the germline ends. The CDR3 DNA reads as TGTGCCAGCAGCCAATTGGCGGGCTCTGGGGCCAACGTCCTGACTTTC. It yields the protein CASSQLAGSGANVLTF.

The chain links TRBV11-3 to TRBJ1-1, with D perhaps matching TRBD1 (5 bases). V was pared by 6 bases and J by 1 base, with 12 bases between. Germline V gene lookup returns CDR1 SGHNT and CDR2 YENEEA. The CDR3 totals 14 residues. The CDR3, as DNA: TGTGCCAGCAGTTCATCAGGGCCGAACACTGAAGCTTTCTTT. Translated, it gives CASSSSGPNTEAFF.

The count of this clone is one. The V call is TRBV6-1, the J call TRBJ1-1, with D uncertain. Germline CDR1 is MNHNS and CDR2 is SASEGT. The V and J ends lost 1 base and 4 bases respectively, with 1 base between them. This CDR3 contains 11 residues. CDR3 in DNA: TGTGCCAGCAGTGAAGTCACTGAAGCTTTCTTT. The encoded protein is CASSEVTEAFF.

The rearrangement uses TRBV6-1 and TRBJ1-1; perhaps TRBD1 as D (5 bases). This CDR3 region has 15 residues. CDR1 MNHNS and CDR2 SASEGT come from the germline V gene. Trimming removed 3 bases from V and 1 base from J, with 12 bases in between. The CDR3 nucleotides read TGTGCCAGCAGTGACCGGCCGGGGGGGAACACTGAAGCTTTCTTT. As protein: CASSDRPGGNTEAFF.

The CDR3 loop reads CASSSVTGQGQPQHF. The DNA for the CDR3 is TGTGCCAGCAGCTCAGTGACAGGGCAGGGTCAGCCCCAGCATTTT. This chain links TRBV7-2 with TRBJ1-5; TRBD1 aligns across 7 bases. The length of the CDR3 is 15 residues. Germline V lookup: CDR1 SGHTA, CDR2 FQGNSA. Unmatched junction bases numbered 9, after V lost 4 bases and J lost 6 bases.

V is TRBV4-1 and J is TRBJ2-1, with 10 bases matching TRBD2. Germline CDR1 is MGHRA and CDR2 is YSYEKL. V lost 3 bases and J lost 4; bases outside the gene matches: 3. The CDR3 runs 15 residues. The CDR3 protein is CASSQELAGYNEQFF. In DNA, the CDR3 is TGCGCCAGCAGCCAGGAACTAGCGGGATACAATGAGCAGTTCTTC.

The V call is TRBV6-5, the J call TRBJ2-2; D uncertain. Between the trimmed V and J ends, which lost 7 bases and 0 bases, there was a span of 6 bases. The germline CDR1 and CDR2 sequences are MNHEY and SVGAGI. The CDR3 has 13 amino acids. The DNA for the CDR3 is TGTGCCAGCAAATTGGCGAACACCGGGGAGCTGTTTTTT. Its translation: CASKLANTGELFF.

The chain is built from TRBV29-1 and TRBJ1-1; D unclear. Germline V gene data show CDR1 as SQVTM and CDR2 as ANQGSEA. Between the trimmed V and J ends, which lost 7 bases and 0 bases, there was a span of 12 bases. The CDR3 runs to 13 residues. The CDR3 sequence is CSGYEGMNTEAFF. As DNA, the CDR3 is TGCAGCGGATATGAGGGCATGAACACTGAAGCTTTCTTT.

This clone was recorded once. The chain is built from TRBV3-1 (or the pseudogene TRBV3-2) and TRBJ1-2, with 8 bases matching TRBD1. The germline gives CDR1 LGHDT, CDR2 YNNKEL (reference sequence). The CDR3 is made up of 13 amino acids. After removal of 6 bases from V and 2 bases from J, the junction contained 2 bases not matched to a gene. DNA of the CDR3: TGTGCCAGCAGTCGACAGGGGAACTATGGCTACACCTTC. This sequence encodes CASSRQGNYGYTF.

Only a few counts were recorded for this clone. The chain links TRBV5-4 to TRBJ1-1; a weak D match, TRBD1 (5 bases). This CDR3 has 16 amino acids. The germline V and J ends were trimmed by 0 bases and 5 bases, with 17 bases remaining between them. Germline CDR1 and CDR2: SGHNT and YYREEE (reference sequence). The CDR3 DNA is TGTGCCAGCAGCTTGGCCGTCGGACTCCGGGGGACTGAAGCTTTCTTT. Translated: CASSLAVGLRGTEAFF.

This chain links TRBV5-6 with TRBJ2-6, with D unresolved. V was clipped by 2 bases and J by 2 bases, with 5 bases between them. The CDR3 is 14 amino acids. Germline V gene lookup returns CDR1 SGHDT and CDR2 YYEEEE. In nucleotides, the CDR3 is TGTGCCAGCAGCTTAGGACCTGGGGCCAACGTCCTGACTTTC. It yields the protein CASSLGPGANVLTF. Using reference TRBV5-6 and TRBJ2-6 for the parts outside the CDR3, the full variable domain is DAGVTQSPTHLIKTRGQQVTLRCSPKSGHDTVSWYQQALGQGPQFIFQYYEEEERQRGNFPDRFSGHQFPNYSSELNVNALLLGDSALYLCASSLGPGANVLTFGAGSRLTVL.

The V call is TRBV7-9, the J call TRBJ1-6; no clear D gene. The germline CDR1 and CDR2 sequences are SEHNR and FQNEAQ (reference sequence). V lost 6 bases to trimming and J lost 10 bases, with 13 bases between them. The CDR3 runs 13 residues. CDR3 bases: TGTGCCAGCAGGAGGGCGCTTGGGTCACCCCTCCACTTT. As protein: CASRRALGSPLHF.

The V call is TRBV7-2, the J call TRBJ2-3; 9 bases align to TRBD2. The length of the CDR3 is 17 residues. Germline loops: CDR1 SGHTA, CDR2 FQGNSA. After removal of 5 bases from V and 4 bases from J, the junction contained 13 bases not matched to a gene. CDR3 in amino acids: CASSPRAGTSLADTQYF. The CDR3 DNA sequence: TGTGCCAGCAGCCCACGGGCTGGGACTAGCTTGGCAGATACGCAGTATTTT.

J is TRBJ1-2 and V is TRBV7-9, with D unresolved. The germline CDR1 and CDR2 sequences are SEHNR and FQNEAQ (reference sequence). The V and J ends lost 0 bases and 0 bases respectively, with 5 bases between them. The CDR3 is made up of 14 amino acids. CDR3 sequence: CASSLALTNYGYTF. CDR3 DNA sequence: TGTGCCAGCAGCTTAGCTCTCACTAACTATGGCTACACCTTC.